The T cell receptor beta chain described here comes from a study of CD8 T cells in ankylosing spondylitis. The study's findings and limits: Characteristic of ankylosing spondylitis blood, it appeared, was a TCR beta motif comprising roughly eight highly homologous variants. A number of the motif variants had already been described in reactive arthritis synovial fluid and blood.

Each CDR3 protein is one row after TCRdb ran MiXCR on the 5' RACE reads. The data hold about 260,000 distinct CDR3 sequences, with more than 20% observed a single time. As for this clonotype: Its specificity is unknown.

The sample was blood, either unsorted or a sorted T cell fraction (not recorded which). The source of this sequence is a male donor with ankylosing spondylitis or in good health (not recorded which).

Here the CDR3 DNA reads TGTGCCAGCAGTTACTCGGGGACTAGCGGGGACCTCGAGACCCAGTACTTC. As protein: CASSYSGTSGDLETQYF. This chain uses TRBV6-5 with TRBJ2-5; 13 bases agree with TRBD2. V gave up 0 bases and J gave up 5 bases; unmatched junction bases: 6. The V gene's germline CDR1 is MNHEY and CDR2 SVGAGI. The CDR3 spans 17 residues.